Shown below are 29 T cell receptor beta chains from a single sample sequenced in a study of T cell changes during pregnancy in multiple sclerosis. Profiling relied on immunoSEQ multiplex PCR, and the TCRdb table lists in-frame clones only, not all of them. The sample consists of some 70,000 clones, about 91% of them appearing once. Material: CD8+ T cells from peripheral blood mononuclear cells, obtained before pregnancy. The receptors here all came from a female donor with multiple sclerosis, enrolled in a pregnancy study.

V and J are TRBV7-2 and TRBJ1-2; possibly TRBD1 for D (6 bases). The germline V gene has CDR1 SGHTA and CDR2 FQGNSA. This CDR3 has 18 residues. V lost 1 base, J lost 0 bases, and 18 bases lay in between. CDR3 amino acids: CASSLVYRVVGSNYGYTF. The CDR3 DNA sequence: TGTGCCAGCAGCTTAGTCTACAGGGTTGTCGGTTCTAACTATGGCTACACCTTC.

The genes are TRBV7-6 and TRBJ2-2; tentative D call: TRBD1 (6 bases). Trimming stripped 5 bases from V and 6 bases from J, with 16 bases between. The CDR3 has 15 amino acids. Germline V CDR1 and CDR2: SGHVS, FNYEAQ. The CDR3 sequence: CASSGSGTNPGELFF. The CDR3 DNA is TGTGCCAGCAGCGGCTCCGGGACAAACCCCGGGGAGCTGTTTTTT.

This chain connects TRBV27 to TRBJ2-2; 7 nucleotides match TRBD1. CDR3 size: 16 residues. Germline CDR1 reads MNHEY; CDR2 reads SMNVEV (reference sequence). Trimming removed 3 bases from V and 1 base from J; junction bases left unmatched: 5. CDR3 nucleotide sequence: TGTGCCAGCAGTTTCTCAGGGGGATGGAACACCGGGGAGCTGTTTTTT. The encoded protein is CASSFSGGWNTGELFF.

V usage is TRBV19 and J usage is TRBJ1-1; D is unresolved. CDR1 LNHDA and CDR2 SQIVND come from the germline V gene (reference sequence). The V end was cut by 6 bases, the J end by 6 bases, with 17 bases between. The CDR3 runs 14 residues. CDR3: CASSVEGGVAEAFF. In DNA, the CDR3 is TGTGCCAGTAGCGTAGAGGGAGGAGTGGCTGAAGCTTTCTTT.

The CDR3 DNA sequence: TGTGCCAGCAGCTTAGTGGGAGGGTTGAACACTGAAGCTTTCTTT. Protein: CASSLVGGLNTEAFF. This chain connects TRBV7-9 to TRBJ1-1, with unresolved D. The germline V gene has CDR1 SEHNR and CDR2 FQNEAQ (reference sequence). Trimming shortened V by 1 base and J by 0 bases, and 9 bases separated the two germline ends. The CDR3 contains 15 residues.

The rearrangement joins TRBV4-1 to TRBJ2-1; possible D gene TRBD1, 5 bases. This CDR3 is built from 17 residues. Looked up from germline, CDR1 is MGHRA and CDR2 is YSYEKL. Trimming took off 2 bases at V and 3 bases at J, with 17 bases between the two ends. CDR3 nucleotide sequence: TGCGCCAGCAGCCAACCCCCGGGCAGGGAAGTCTACAATGAGCAGTTCTTC. Protein sequence: CASSQPPGREVYNEQFF.

The rearrangement uses TRBV4-1 and TRBJ2-4; D is perhaps TRBD1 (5 bases). The germline V gene has CDR1 MGHRA and CDR2 YSYEKL. The CDR3 contains 17 residues. V lost 1 base to trimming and J lost 3 bases, with 16 bases between them. DNA for the CDR3: TGCGCCAGCAGCCAAGCCCAGGGCGAAGACCACAAAAACATTCAGTACTTC. Translated, it gives CASSQAQGEDHKNIQYF.

The CDR3 DNA reads as TGTGCCAGCCTCTCCCGGGACAGGGGCACCGGGGAGCTGTTTTTT. It codes for CASLSRDRGTGELFF. V usage is TRBV13 and J usage is TRBJ2-2, with 10 positions matching TRBD1. J was trimmed by 4 bases and V by 8 bases; bases with no gene match: 7. Germline values: CDR1 PRHDT, CDR2 FYEKMQ (reference sequence). The CDR3 loop spans 15 amino acids.

The chain recombines TRBV5-1 with TRBJ2-1; the D gene is possibly TRBD1 (6 bases). Germline CDR1 and CDR2: SGHRS and YFSETQ. The CDR3 contains 14 residues. The V and J ends lost 3 bases and 4 bases respectively, with 11 bases between them. CDR3 residues: CASSYSTGYNEQFF. The DNA of the CDR3 is TGCGCCAGCAGCTACTCGACAGGTTACAATGAGCAGTTCTTC.

The chain has TRBV5-6 and TRBJ2-4; tentatively, D is TRBD2 (7 bases). This CDR3 region has 15 residues. V lost 4 bases, J lost 8 bases, and 19 bases lay in between. The germline V gene has CDR1 SGHDT and CDR2 YYEEEE. The chain's CDR3 is CASSLEGGLKDIQYF. Written as DNA, the CDR3 is TGTGCCAGCAGCCTCGAGGGGGGGTTGAAGGACATTCAGTACTTC.

CDR3 amino acids: CAWTALHTEAFF. The CDR3 bases are TGTGCCTGGACCGCGCTCCACACTGAAGCTTTCTTT. This chain links TRBV30 with TRBJ1-1, with D uncertain. The CDR3 has 12 residues. Trimming left V 4 bases short and J 3 bases short, with 9 bases between. CDR1 is GTSNPN, CDR2 SVGIG, per germline (reference sequence). Looking up the rest from reference TRBV30 and TRBJ1-1 gives the full variable domain: SQTIHQWPATLVQPVGSPLSLECTVEGTSNPNLYWYRQAAGRGLQLLFYSVGIGQISSEVPQNLSASRPQDRQFILSSKKLLLSDSGFYLCAWTALHTEAFFGQGTRLTVV.

The chain combines TRBV5-3 with TRBJ2-7, with 8 bases fitting TRBD1. TRBV5-3 is treated as an ORF (open reading frame) with a function not yet certain. The J segment lost 7 bases and the V segment lost 5 bases, leaving 8 bases of the junction unmatched. This CDR3 is built from 13 residues. The CDR3, as DNA: TGTGCCAGAAGACGGGACAGGAGGGAAGAGCAGTACTTC. Translation gives CARRRDRREEQYF.

The chain recombines TRBV4-1 with TRBJ2-2; TRBD2 agrees at 10 bases. Germline V gives CDR1 MGHRA, CDR2 YSYEKL. The CDR3 is 15 residues long. Trimming cost V 6 bases and J 7 bases; bases outside gene matches: 8. The CDR3 reads CASSPGASGGGELFF. The CDR3 nucleotides read TGCGCCAGCAGTCCCGGGGCTAGCGGGGGCGGGGAGCTGTTTTTT.

This sequence joins TRBV6-1 and TRBJ2-3, with 12 bases fitting TRBD2. Germline assignment: CDR1 MNHNS and CDR2 SASEGT. V gave up 8 bases and J gave up 1 base; unmatched junction bases: 4. The CDR3 runs to 15 residues. The CDR3 nucleotides read TGTGCCAGCTTTCGACTAGCGGGAGGCACAGATACGCAGTATTTT. Translated: CASFRLAGGTDTQYF.

The chain carries TRBV2 and TRBJ1-5; 9 bases are shared with TRBD1. The CDR3 contains 15 residues. Germline CDR1 reads SNHLY; CDR2 reads FYNNEI. V trimming: 4 bases; J trimming: 4 bases; junction bases outside the gene matches: 5. The CDR3 DNA sequence: TGTGCCAGCAGTGTACAGGGGGCATCGAATCAGCCCCAGCATTTT. It codes for CASSVQGASNQPQHF.

The CDR3 is CASSDSPAGGLGNEQFF. DNA of the CDR3: TGTGCCAGCAGTGACTCTCCGGCGGGGGGGCTGGGCAATGAGCAGTTCTTC. This chain connects TRBV6-4 to TRBJ2-1, with 9 positions matching TRBD2. Germline CDR1 and CDR2: MRHNA and SNTAGT. The CDR3 contains 17 residues. Trimming at V came to 0 bases and at J to 6 bases, leaving 9 bases not matched to a gene.

This clone has just a few counts. This chain uses TRBV5-6 with TRBJ1-6; D ambiguous. This CDR3 spans 15 amino acids. Trimming removed 4 bases at V and 0 bases at J, with 8 bases between. Per the germline V gene, CDR1 is SGHDT and CDR2 is YYEEEE. The CDR3 reads CASSHESSYNSPLHF. The DNA for the CDR3 is TGTGCCAGCAGCCATGAGAGCTCCTATAATTCACCCCTCCACTTT.

The chain uses TRBV9 and TRBJ2-7; 9 bases match TRBD2. CDR1 and CDR2 (germline): SGDLS, YYNGEE. The CDR3 extends over 14 amino acids. Germline trimming cut 2 bases from V and 3 bases from J; bases unmatched to any gene: 3. The CDR3 region has the DNA TGTGCCAGCAGCGTGGCGGGGGGGTACTACGAGCAGTACTTC. Translated, it gives CASSVAGGYYEQYF.

The chain carries TRBV5-6 and TRBJ1-2; 7 nucleotides match TRBD1. J was trimmed by 8 bases and V by 4 bases; bases with no gene match: 5. From germline, CDR1 is SGHDT and CDR2 YYEEEE. This CDR3 is built from 12 residues. The CDR3 DNA follows: TGTGCCAGCAGCCCGACAGGGAAAGGCTACACCTTC. Translated, it gives CASSPTGKGYTF.

The chain joins TRBV20-1 to TRBJ1-2, with 8 nucleotides matching TRBD1. Per the germline V gene, CDR1 is DFQATT and CDR2 is SNEGSKA (reference sequence). Trimming cost V 5 bases and J 7 bases; bases outside gene matches: 3. CDR3 length equals 11 residues. The CDR3 nucleotides read TGCAGTGCTCCCGACAGGGGTGGCTACACCTTC. Translation gives CSAPDRGGYTF.

The genes are TRBV30 and TRBJ1-2; 9 positions match TRBD1. J was trimmed by 0 bases and V by 1 base; bases with no gene match: 3. This CDR3 contains 15 residues. Germline V CDR1 and CDR2: GTSNPN, SVGIG (reference sequence). The CDR3 protein is CAWSAGQGPNYGYTF. CDR3 nucleotides: TGTGCCTGGAGTGCGGGACAGGGACCTAACTATGGCTACACCTTC.

The chain is built from TRBV2 and TRBJ2-1; D gene uncertain. Per germline, CDR1 SNHLY and CDR2 FYNNEI. The ends were cut back, 7 bases at V and 6 bases at J, with 7 bases in the middle. This CDR3 contains 11 residues. The CDR3 sequence: CASTAGNEQFF. The CDR3 region has the DNA TGTGCCAGCACGGCAGGCAATGAGCAGTTCTTC. Based on the CDR3 plus reference TRBV2 and TRBJ2-1, the full variable domain is EPEVTQTPSHQVTQMGQEVILRCVPISNHLYFYWYRQILGQKVEFLVSFYNNEISEKSEIFDDQFSVERPDGSNFTLKIRSTKLEDSAMYFCASTAGNEQFFGPGTRLTVL.

This chain links TRBV7-6 with TRBJ1-1; unclear D gene. Germline assignment: CDR1 SGHVS and CDR2 FNYEAQ. Trimming removed 1 base at V and 6 bases at J, with 15 bases between. This CDR3 is 15 amino acids long. The CDR3 region has the DNA TGTGCCAGCAGCTTAGGTTGGGGAACGGGGTCTGAAGCTTTCTTT. This codes for CASSLGWGTGSEAFF.

The V gene is TRBV6-5, the J gene TRBJ1-2, with TRBD1 matching 7 bases. CDR1 and CDR2 (germline): MNHEY, SVGAGI. Losses at the gene ends were 6 bases for V and 2 bases for J; bases not matched to a gene: 9. This CDR3 comprises 15 residues. For the CDR3, the DNA is TGTGCCAGCAGGCCCCGGGACAGCTCAAACTATGGCTACACCTTC. Amino acids: CASRPRDSSNYGYTF.

The chain employs TRBV7-9 and TRBJ2-7; the D is unclear. Germline V gives CDR1 SEHNR, CDR2 FQNEAQ (reference sequence). Trimming took off 5 bases at V and 7 bases at J, with 15 bases between the two ends. The CDR3 contains 13 residues. In DNA form, the CDR3 reads TGTGCCAGCAGCCGGCGATCCGCGAGGGAGCAGTACTTC. It yields the protein CASSRRSAREQYF.

This clone appeared once. The genes are TRBV4-1 and TRBJ1-4, with D perhaps matching TRBD1 (6 bases). This CDR3 comprises 15 residues. Germline values: CDR1 MGHRA, CDR2 YSYEKL. V lost 0 bases and J 8 bases, leaving 13 bases between the germline ends. The CDR3 DNA is TGCGCCAGCAGCCAAGATAAGGGGGAATACGAAAAACTGTTTTTT. This sequence encodes CASSQDKGEYEKLFF.

The chain is built from TRBV11-2 and TRBJ1-2; no definite D call. The CDR3 runs 14 residues. Between the trimmed V and J ends, which lost 0 bases and 5 bases, there was a span of 10 bases. Germline CDR1 is SGHAT and CDR2 is FQNNGV. The CDR3 DNA sequence: TGTGCCAGCAGCTTAGAGGGCCAGGTTTATGGCTACACCTTC. Amino acid sequence: CASSLEGQVYGYTF.

This chain links TRBV14 with TRBJ1-3; D might be TRBD1 (5 bases). This CDR3 region has 17 residues. CDR1 and CDR2 from the germline V gene are SGHDN and FVKESK. V shed 1 base and J shed 0 bases, with 13 bases lying between them. The CDR3 loop is CASSQVLGDYSGNTIYF. The CDR3 DNA reads TGTGCCAGCAGCCAAGTACTGGGGGACTACTCTGGAAACACCATATATTTT.

V and J are TRBV5-1 and TRBJ2-7, with D tentatively TRBD1 (6 bases). The CDR3 has 13 amino acids. Between the trimmed V and J ends, which lost 4 bases and 2 bases, there was a span of 10 bases. CDR1 SGHRS and CDR2 YFSETQ come from the germline V gene. DNA of the CDR3: TGCGCCAGCAGCCTAACAGGGCCCTACGAGCAGTACTTC. Residues: CASSLTGPYEQYF.